This T cell receptor (beta chain) was found in a study of T-cell memory formation after mild COVID-19. General study results and limits: Clones shrinking from day 15 to 85 showed even CD4/CD8 mixes; later expanders tilted CD4+. The authors did not confirm SARS-CoV-2 specificity of second-wave clones peaking day 37. Contracting CD4+ clones were located mainly in CM and EM, and CD8+ clones in EMRA.

Amplification by 5'RACE using constant-segment primers produced TCR alpha and TCR beta cDNA libraries that carried sample barcodes and UMIs. TCRdb re-called the 5' RACE reads through MiXCR, storing one row per CDR3 protein. The sample consists of under 600,000 distinct CDR3 sequences, roughly 21% of them appearing once. At least ten counts were recorded for this clonotype. Its target is not known. The J segment lost 6 bases and the V segment lost 3 bases, leaving 0 bases of the junction unmatched. The CDR3 contains 12 residues. CDR1 is LGHDT, CDR2 YNNKEL, per germline (reference sequence). The source is an adult woman who had mild COVID-19 (a few samples of this study predate the infection). Cell type and time point are not known. V is TRBV3-1 and J is TRBJ2-7; 9 nucleotides line up with TRBD1. Sequencing was performed on PBMCs or a T cell subset sorted from them (not recorded which). For the CDR3, the DNA is TGTGCCAGCAGCCAGACAGGGGGCGAGCAGTACTTC. It is translated as CASSQTGGEQYF.